This T cell receptor (beta chain) emerged from a study of blood T cell repertoires in COVID-19 (TCRdb year 2020). Context from the whole study: Collaborator samples came from the United States, Italy and Spain and covered acute and convalescent phases of COVID-19. The prospective study material was composed of cDNA or gDNA derived from T cells, B-cell-depleted T cells, or PBMCs. Subjects who had been exposed to COVID-19, were actively infected with it, or had recovered from it provided the deeply sampled blood TCRbeta repertoires that made up the dataset. The repertoires were made available in a free public database intended to serve as a resource for research on the immune response to SARS-CoV-2. Samples were obtained from the ongoing ImmuneRACE study (first 160 participants) and from over 1,000 subjects provided by 6 global collaborators. Nearly every sample came with metadata listing a de-identified subject ID, COVID-19 status, age in years and sex. Where available, HLA class I and class II types were obtained from metadata supplied by the sample provider rather than from assay-based typing. What the study reported, not specific to this receptor: Clinical and demographic metadata were provided uncurated, with the amount varying by source and participant.

Comment on this clone: No antigen is known for it. Base quality data are lacking; no much larger clone is found one base away.

From a lookup of the germline V gene, CDR1 and CDR2 are SGHVS and FNYEAQ. The CDR3 has 18 amino acids, counting the end cysteine and phenylalanine. Only the CDR3 DNA stays, 54 bases, in frame from base 1. The V end gives up 6 bases and the J end 0 bases, leaving 12 bases in the junction not matched to a gene. Enrolling through a virtual design, the prospective study's participants ranged in age from roughly 18 to 89 years and lived across 24 United States geographic areas. Cohort assignment in the prospective study relied on participant-reported clinical history from a screening survey and a study questionnaire. Recovered participants in ImmuneRACE Cohort 3 were defined by two consecutive negative NP/OP PCR tests, clearance by a healthcare professional, or resolution of symptoms. Mobile phlebotomists in the prospective study collected whole blood, serum and a nasopharyngeal or oropharyngeal swab from every participant. Over a 2-month period, participants in the prospective study had the option of providing additional blood draws and questionnaires. Blood samples from the prospective study were shipped frozen or at room temperature prior to DNA extraction.

The immunoSEQ Assay, a bias-controlled multiplex PCR, was used to amplify TCRbeta CDR3 regions from genomic DNA. In the paper's pipeline: The number of nucleated cells in each sample was estimated from the amplification of reference gene primers within the assay. Sequence reads were collapsed and filtered to measure the absolute abundance of every unique TCRbeta CDR3 rearrangement. For each sample, productive Simpson clonality was calculated as the square root of Simpson's diversity index across productive rearrangements. This is the immuneACCESS table as TCRdb keeps it, with only in-frame sequences that have V and J called. A part of the clones is gone; compared with another copy, unresolved V genes explain less than half, and the rest is unexplained. For V, J and clone size, that table is used; D and trimming come from the DNA. This sample is represented by 380,000 or so clones; more than 70% of them were singletons. The ten largest make up 1% to 1.5% of the sample.

The receptor was derived from a man aged 30 to 45 who had recovered from COVID-19. The chain couples TRBV7-6 to TRBJ2-3; 10 bases in the middle match TRBD2. The sequenced material came from PBMCs or T cells enriched from blood (not recorded which). The DNA is TGTGCCAGCAGACCCGGGGCTAGCGGGGGCCAAAGCACAGATACGCAGTATTTT. It translates to CASRPGASGGQSTDTQYF.